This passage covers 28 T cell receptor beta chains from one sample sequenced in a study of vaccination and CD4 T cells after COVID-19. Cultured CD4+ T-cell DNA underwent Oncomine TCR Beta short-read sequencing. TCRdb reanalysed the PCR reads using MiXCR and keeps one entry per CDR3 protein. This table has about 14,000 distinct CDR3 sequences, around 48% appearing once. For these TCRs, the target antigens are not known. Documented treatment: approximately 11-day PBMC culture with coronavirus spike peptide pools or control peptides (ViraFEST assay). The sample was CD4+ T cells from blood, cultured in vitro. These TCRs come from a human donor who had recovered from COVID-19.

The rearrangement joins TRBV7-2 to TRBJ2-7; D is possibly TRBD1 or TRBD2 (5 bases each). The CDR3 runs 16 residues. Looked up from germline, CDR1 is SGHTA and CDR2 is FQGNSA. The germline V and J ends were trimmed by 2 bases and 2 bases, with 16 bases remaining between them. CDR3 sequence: CASSLSIQGRAYEQYF. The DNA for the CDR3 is TGTGCCAGCAGCTTATCTATCCAGGGACGGGCCTACGAGCAGTACTTC.

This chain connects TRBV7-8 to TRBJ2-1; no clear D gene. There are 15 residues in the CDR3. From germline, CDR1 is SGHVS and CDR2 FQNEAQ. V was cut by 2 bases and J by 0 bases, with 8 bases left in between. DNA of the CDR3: TGTGCCAGCAGCTTATACCAGAGCTCCTACAATGAGCAGTTCTTC. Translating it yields CASSLYQSSYNEQFF. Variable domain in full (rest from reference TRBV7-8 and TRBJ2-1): GAGVSQSPRYKVAKRGQDVALRCDPISGHVSLFWYQQALGQGPEFLTYFQNEAQLDKSGLPSDRFFAERPEGSVSTLKIQRTQQEDSAVYLCASSLYQSSYNEQFFGPGTRLTVL.

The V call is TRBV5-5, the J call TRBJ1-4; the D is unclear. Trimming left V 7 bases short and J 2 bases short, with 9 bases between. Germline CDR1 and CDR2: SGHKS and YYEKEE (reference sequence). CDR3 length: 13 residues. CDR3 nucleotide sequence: TGTGCCAGCCTCAAGTCGACTAATGAAAAACTGTTTTTT. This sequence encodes CASLKSTNEKLFF.

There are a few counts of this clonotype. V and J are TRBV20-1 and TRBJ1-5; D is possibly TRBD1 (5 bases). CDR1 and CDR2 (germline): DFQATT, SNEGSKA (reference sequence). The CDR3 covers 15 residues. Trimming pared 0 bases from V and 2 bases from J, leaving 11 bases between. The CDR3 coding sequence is TGCAGTGCTAGAGATCCTCGGGGGGGCAATCAGCCCCAGCATTTT. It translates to CSARDPRGGNQPQHF.

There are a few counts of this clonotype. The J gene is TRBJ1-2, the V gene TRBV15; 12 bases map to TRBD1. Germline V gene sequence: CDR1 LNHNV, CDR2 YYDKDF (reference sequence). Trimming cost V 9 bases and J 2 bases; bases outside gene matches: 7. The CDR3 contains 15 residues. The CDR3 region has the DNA TGTGCCACGACCCCGGGACAGGGGGCCAACTATGGCTACACCTTC. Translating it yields CATTPGQGANYGYTF.

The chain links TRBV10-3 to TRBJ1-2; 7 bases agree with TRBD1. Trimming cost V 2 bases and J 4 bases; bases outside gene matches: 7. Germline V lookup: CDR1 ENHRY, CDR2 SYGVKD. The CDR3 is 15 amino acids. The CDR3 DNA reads TGTGCCATCAGTGAGGATGGGGGACAGATCTATGGCTACACCTTC. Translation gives CAISEDGGQIYGYTF.

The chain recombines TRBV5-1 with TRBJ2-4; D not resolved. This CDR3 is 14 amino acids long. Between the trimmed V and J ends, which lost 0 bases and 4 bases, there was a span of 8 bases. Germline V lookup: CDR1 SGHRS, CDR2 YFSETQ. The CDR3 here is CASSLDGMKNIQYF. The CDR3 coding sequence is TGCGCCAGCAGCTTGGACGGTATGAAAAACATTCAGTACTTC.

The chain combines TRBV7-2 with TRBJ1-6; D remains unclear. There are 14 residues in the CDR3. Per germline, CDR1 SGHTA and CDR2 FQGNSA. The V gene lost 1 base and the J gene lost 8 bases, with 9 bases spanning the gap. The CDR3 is CASSLDRSYSPLHF. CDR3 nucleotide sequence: TGTGCCAGCAGCTTAGACAGATCCTATTCACCCCTCCACTTT.

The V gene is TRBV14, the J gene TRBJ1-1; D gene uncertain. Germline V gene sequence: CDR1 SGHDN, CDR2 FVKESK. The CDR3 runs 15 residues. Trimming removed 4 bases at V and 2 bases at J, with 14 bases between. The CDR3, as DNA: TGTGCCAGCAGCCCCTTCAGACTGACAAACACTGAAGCTTTCTTT. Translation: CASSPFRLTNTEAFF. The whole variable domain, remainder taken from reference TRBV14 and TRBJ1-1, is EAGVTQFPSHSVIEKGQTVTLRCDPISGHDNLYWYRRVMGKEIKFLLHFVKESKQDESGMPNNRFLAERTGGTYSTLKVQPAELEDSGVYFCASSPFRLTNTEAFFGQGTRLTVV.

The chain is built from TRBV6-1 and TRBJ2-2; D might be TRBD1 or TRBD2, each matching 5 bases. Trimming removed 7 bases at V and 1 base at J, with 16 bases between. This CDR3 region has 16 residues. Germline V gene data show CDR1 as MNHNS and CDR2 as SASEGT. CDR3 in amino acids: CASTAGTHKNTGELFF. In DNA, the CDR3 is TGTGCCAGCACCGCCGGGACCCATAAGAACACCGGGGAGCTGTTTTTT.

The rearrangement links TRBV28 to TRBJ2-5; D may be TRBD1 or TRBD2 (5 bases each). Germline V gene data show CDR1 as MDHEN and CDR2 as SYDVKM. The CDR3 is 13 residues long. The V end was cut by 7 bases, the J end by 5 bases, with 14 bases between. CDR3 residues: CASTLRDRETQYF. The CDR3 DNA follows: TGTGCCAGCACTTTGAGGGACCGGGAGACCCAGTACTTC.

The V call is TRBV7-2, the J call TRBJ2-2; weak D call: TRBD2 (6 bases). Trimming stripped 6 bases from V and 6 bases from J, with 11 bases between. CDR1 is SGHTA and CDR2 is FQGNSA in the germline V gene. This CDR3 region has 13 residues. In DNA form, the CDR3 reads TGTGCCAGCAGACTCGGGAGTTCCGGGGAGCTGTTTTTT. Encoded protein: CASRLGSSGELFF.

The CDR3 DNA sequence: TGTGCCAGCAGTTCCCCAGGGGGCTCGGTCTACGAGCAGTACTTC. It encodes CASSSPGGSVYEQYF. V usage is TRBV27 and J usage is TRBJ2-7; TRBD1 aligns across 8 bases. V gave up 4 bases and J gave up 3 bases; unmatched junction bases: 8. Germline V gene data show CDR1 as MNHEY and CDR2 as SMNVEV (reference sequence). The length of the CDR3 is 15 residues.

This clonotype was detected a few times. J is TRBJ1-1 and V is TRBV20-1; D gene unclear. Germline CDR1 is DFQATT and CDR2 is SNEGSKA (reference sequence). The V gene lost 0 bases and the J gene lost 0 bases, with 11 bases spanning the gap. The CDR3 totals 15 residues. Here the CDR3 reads CSARDFGEMNTEAFF. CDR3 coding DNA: TGCAGTGCTAGAGATTTCGGGGAGATGAACACTGAAGCTTTCTTT.

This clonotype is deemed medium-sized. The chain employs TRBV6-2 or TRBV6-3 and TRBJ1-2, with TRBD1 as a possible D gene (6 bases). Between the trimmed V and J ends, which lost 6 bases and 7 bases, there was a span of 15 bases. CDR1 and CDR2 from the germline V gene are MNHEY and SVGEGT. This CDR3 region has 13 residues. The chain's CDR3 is CASSPRGGSGYTF. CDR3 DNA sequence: TGTGCCAGCAGCCCTAGGGGGGGATCTGGCTACACCTTC.

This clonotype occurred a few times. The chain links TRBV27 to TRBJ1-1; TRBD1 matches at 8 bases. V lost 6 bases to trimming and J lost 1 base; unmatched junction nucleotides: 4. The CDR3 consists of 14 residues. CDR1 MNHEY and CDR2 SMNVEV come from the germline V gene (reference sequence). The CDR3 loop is CASRYRGANTEAFF. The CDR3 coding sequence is TGTGCCAGCAGATACAGGGGGGCGAACACTGAAGCTTTCTTT.

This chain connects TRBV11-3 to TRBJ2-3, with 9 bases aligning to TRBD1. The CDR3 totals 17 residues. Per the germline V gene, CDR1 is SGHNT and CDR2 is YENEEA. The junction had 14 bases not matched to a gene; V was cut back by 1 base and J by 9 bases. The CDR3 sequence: CASSLGGVRDREGTQYF. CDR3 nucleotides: TGTGCCAGCAGCTTAGGCGGGGTCCGGGACAGGGAGGGGACGCAGTATTTT.

The CDR3: CASSQEYGTTRFSSYEQYF. The CDR3 coding sequence is TGCGCCAGCAGCCAAGAATATGGGACTACCAGGTTTAGTTCCTACGAGCAGTACTTC. The chain joins TRBV4-3 to TRBJ2-7, with 7 bases aligning to TRBD2. The CDR3 is 19 amino acids. The germline CDR1 and CDR2 sequences are LGHNA and YSLEER. With V trimmed by 0 bases and J by 1 base, 15 bases remained unmatched.

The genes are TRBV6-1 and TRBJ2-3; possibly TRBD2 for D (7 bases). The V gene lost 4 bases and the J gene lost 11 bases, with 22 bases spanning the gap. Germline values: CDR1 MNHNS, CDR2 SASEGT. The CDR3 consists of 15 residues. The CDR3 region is CASSGRQGSPGGQYF. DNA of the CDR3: TGTGCCAGCAGTGGAAGGCAGGGGAGCCCGGGGGGGCAGTATTTT.

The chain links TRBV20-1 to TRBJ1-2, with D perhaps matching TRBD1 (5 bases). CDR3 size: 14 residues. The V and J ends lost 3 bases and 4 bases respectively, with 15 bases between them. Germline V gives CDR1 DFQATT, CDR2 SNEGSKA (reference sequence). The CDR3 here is CSARVGGVGYGYTF. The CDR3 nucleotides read TGCAGTGCTAGGGTAGGAGGGGTTGGCTATGGCTACACCTTC.

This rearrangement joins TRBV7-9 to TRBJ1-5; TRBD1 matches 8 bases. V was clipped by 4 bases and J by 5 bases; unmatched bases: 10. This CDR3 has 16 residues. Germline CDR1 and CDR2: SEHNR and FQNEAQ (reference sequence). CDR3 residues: CASSSSQGDVDQPQHF. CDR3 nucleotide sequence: TGTGCCAGCAGCTCATCACAGGGGGATGTGGATCAGCCCCAGCATTTT.

The CDR3 reads CASSPRDKANTGELFF. CDR3 in DNA: TGTGCCAGCAGCCCCAGGGACAAGGCGAACACCGGGGAGCTGTTTTTT. The J gene is TRBJ2-2, the V gene TRBV7-3, with a tentative D call TRBD1 (6 bases). The germline V gene has CDR1 SGHTA and CDR2 FQGTGA. There are 16 residues in the CDR3. Trimming left V 5 bases short and J 0 bases short, with 13 bases between. Filled out from reference TRBV7-3 and TRBJ2-2, the complete variable domain reads GAGVSQTPSNKVTEKGKYVELRCDPISGHTALYWYRQSLGQGPEFLIYFQGTGAADDSGLPNDRFFAVRPEGSVSTLKIQRTERGDSAVYLCASSPRDKANTGELFFGEGSRLTVL.

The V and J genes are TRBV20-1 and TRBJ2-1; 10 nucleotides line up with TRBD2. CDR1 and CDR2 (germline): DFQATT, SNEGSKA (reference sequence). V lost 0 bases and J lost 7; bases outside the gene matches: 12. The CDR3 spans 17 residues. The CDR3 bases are TGCAGTGCTAGAGATCTATGGGGTCTAGCGGGAGCTAATGAGCAGTTCTTC. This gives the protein CSARDLWGLAGANEQFF.

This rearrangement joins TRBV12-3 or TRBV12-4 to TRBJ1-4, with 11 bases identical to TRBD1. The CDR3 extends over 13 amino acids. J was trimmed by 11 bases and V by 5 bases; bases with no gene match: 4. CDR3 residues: CASSRTGGYKLFF. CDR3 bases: TGTGCCAGCAGTCGGACAGGGGGCTATAAACTGTTTTTT.

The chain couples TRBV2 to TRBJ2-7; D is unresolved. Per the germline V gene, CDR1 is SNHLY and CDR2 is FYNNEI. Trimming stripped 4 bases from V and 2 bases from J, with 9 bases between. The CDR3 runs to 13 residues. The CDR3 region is CASSGANAYEQYF. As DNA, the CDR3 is TGTGCCAGCAGTGGGGCCAATGCCTACGAGCAGTACTTC.

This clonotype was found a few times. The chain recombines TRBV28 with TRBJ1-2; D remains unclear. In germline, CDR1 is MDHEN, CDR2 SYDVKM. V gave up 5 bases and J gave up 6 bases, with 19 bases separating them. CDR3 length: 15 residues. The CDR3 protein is CASSPPGARMNGYTF. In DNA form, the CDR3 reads TGTGCCAGCAGTCCCCCCGGCGCCCGGATGAATGGCTACACCTTC.

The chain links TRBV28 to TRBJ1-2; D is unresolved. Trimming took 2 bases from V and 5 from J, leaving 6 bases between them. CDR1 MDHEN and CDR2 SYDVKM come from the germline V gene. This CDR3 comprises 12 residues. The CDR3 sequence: CASSLRMYGYTF. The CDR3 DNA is TGTGCCAGCAGTTTACGGATGTATGGCTACACCTTC.

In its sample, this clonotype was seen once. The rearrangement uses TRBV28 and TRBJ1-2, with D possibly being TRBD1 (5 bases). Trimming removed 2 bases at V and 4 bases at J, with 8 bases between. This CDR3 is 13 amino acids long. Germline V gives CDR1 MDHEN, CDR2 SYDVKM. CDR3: CASSLGAFYGYTF. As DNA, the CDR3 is TGTGCCAGCAGTTTAGGGGCATTCTATGGCTACACCTTC.